A selection of T cell receptor beta chains follows, all from one sample in a study of blood T cell repertoires in COVID-19. Method: immunoSEQ multiplex PCR; TCRdb's copy keeps in-frame clones and lacks some. Among about 190,000 clones, roughly four fifths were seen once, and the ten largest hold about 6%. Source material: peripheral blood. All receptors derive from a woman in her thirties or forties with acute or convalescent COVID-19. The CDR3 runs from the conserved cysteine through the conserved F or W. A D gene is named only where the DNA matches it firmly. Size is stated for part of the rows, as once, few or many counts, or as a class when the clone is expanded.

CDR3 length	clone size	V gene	D gene	J gene	CDR3 DNA	CDR3 protein
14	.	TRBV25-1	TRBD1	TRBJ1-4	TGTGCCAGCAGTGGCCAGGGGGCTAGGGAAAAACTGTTTTTT	CASSGQGAREKLFF
15	.	TRBV7-8	TRBD2	TRBJ2-7	TGTGCCAGCAGCTCAACCCGGACTAGCAGCTACGAGCAGTACTTC	CASSSTRTSSYEQYF
14	.	TRBV2	.	TRBJ1-5	TGTGCCAGCAATACCATCTATAGCAATCAGCCCCAGCATTTT	CASNTIYSNQPQHF
15	once	TRBV10-3	.	TRBJ1-1	TGTGCCATCAGTGACGCGTCAGGGCTGAACACTGAAGCTTTCTTT	CAISDASGLNTEAFF
16	.	TRBV28	TRBD1	TRBJ1-5	TGTGCCAGCAACTTCCACAGGGGTCGCGGCAATCAGCCCCAGCATTTT	CASNFHRGRGNQPQHF
16	.	TRBV4-2	TRBD2	TRBJ2-5	TGTGCCAGCAGCCCCGGGACTAGCGGGACCCAAGAGACCCAGTACTTC	CASSPGTSGTQETQYF
12	.	TRBV19	.	TRBJ2-1	TGTGCCAGTTCTGAGAACTACAATGAGCAGTTCTTC	CASSENYNEQFF
13	.	TRBV29-1	TRBD1	TRBJ1-3	TGCACCGCCTCCGGGACAGCCGGAAACACCATATATTTT	CTASGTAGNTIYF
13	few	TRBV5-1	.	TRBJ1-1	TGCGCCAGCCGGGCGGGCGGAGGCACTGAAGCTTTCTTT	CASRAGGGTEAFF
14	.	TRBV19	.	TRBJ2-4	TGTGCCAGTAGTAGCCGTCAGGGTTTTGACATTCAGTACTTC	CASSSRQGFDIQYF
14	.	TRBV6-5	TRBD1	TRBJ2-5	TGTGCCAGCAGTATGACAGGGGATCGGGAGACCCAGTACTTC	CASSMTGDRETQYF
13	.	TRBV28	.	TRBJ2-1	TGTGCCAGCGAGGGGGGGACCTACAATGAGCAGTTCTTC	CASEGGTYNEQFF
16	.	TRBV27	TRBD2	TRBJ2-7	TGTGCCAGCAGTTTACATAGCGGGAGCCCCTCTTACGAGCAGTACTTC	CASSLHSGSPSYEQYF
19	once	TRBV5-4	TRBD1	TRBJ1-4	TGTGCCAGCAGCGACCGGGACAGGGGTAATCCTACAACTAATGAAAAACTGTTTTTT	CASSDRDRGNPTTNEKLFF
17	.	TRBV19	.	TRBJ1-5	TGTGCCAGTAGTTTCGGGTTAGCGGATTATAGCAATCAGCCCCAGCATTTT	CASSFGLADYSNQPQHF
11	.	TRBV12-5	.	TRBJ1-2	TGTGCTAGCGCCGGGGTCGAAGGCTACACCTTC	CASAGVEGYTF
13	.	TRBV19	.	TRBJ1-2	TGTGCCAGTAGTATCCTGAGAGGGTTTGGCTACACCTTC	CASSILRGFGYTF
13	.	TRBV11-2	.	TRBJ1-3	TGTGCCAGCAGCTTAGATAGACAGGACACCATATATTTT	CASSLDRQDTIYF
15	.	TRBV5-1	.	TRBJ2-7	TGCGCCAGCAGCTTGGGGTACCGGGACAACTACGAGCAGTACTTC	CASSLGYRDNYEQYF
15	.	TRBV25-1	.	TRBJ1-1	TGTGCCAGCAGTGCTTGGGGCGGACCGAACACTGAAGCTTTCTTT	CASSAWGGPNTEAFF
16	once	TRBV6-5	.	TRBJ2-7	TGTGCCAGCAGTTACTTAGGCAGGGGAATTTTCTACGAGCAGTACTTC	CASSYLGRGIFYEQYF
13	few	TRBV18	.	TRBJ1-5	TGTGCCAGCTCAGGGGGCTCCAATCAGCCCCAGCATTTT	CASSGGSNQPQHF
16	.	TRBV30	TRBD1	TRBJ1-1	TGTGCCTGGAGTGTATTATGGACAGGGTGGAACACTGAAGCTTTCTTT	CAWSVLWTGWNTEAFF
13	.	TRBV11-2	.	TRBJ2-7	TGTGCCAGCAGCTTAGTAGCTGGAAGCGAGCAGTACTTC	CASSLVAGSEQYF
14	.	TRBV13	TRBD1	TRBJ2-7	TGTGCCAGCAGCTCTCGACAGGGCACCTACGAGCAGTACTTC	CASSSRQGTYEQYF
14	.	TRBV27	TRBD1	TRBJ1-5	TGTGCCAGCAGTTTAACAGGGGATAGTCAGCCCCAGCATTTT	CASSLTGDSQPQHF
14	.	TRBV5-1	.	TRBJ2-1	TGCGCCAGCAGCCCCGAGGGGGTCTACAATGAGCAGTTCTTC	CASSPEGVYNEQFF
15	once	TRBV5-1	TRBD1	TRBJ2-1	TGCGCCAGCAGCAGGGGACAGGGGTTCGGGAATGAGCAGTTCTTC	CASSRGQGFGNEQFF
15	.	TRBV5-1	.	TRBJ2-1	TGCGCCAGCAGCTCGGAAGTCACAGGTTACAATGAGCAGTTCTTC	CASSSEVTGYNEQFF
13	.	TRBV15	.	TRBJ2-2	TGTGCCACCAGCAGGACAAACACCGGGGAGCTGTTTTTT	CATSRTNTGELFF
15	once	TRBV6-2/TRBV6-3	.	TRBJ2-5	TGTGCCAGCAGTACCTACAGGACAGGAGGGGAGACCCAGTACTTC	CASSTYRTGGETQYF
13	.	TRBV11-1	.	TRBJ2-4	TGTGCCAGCAGCTCGAGCGTAATGGACATTCAGTACTTC	CASSSSVMDIQYF
17	.	TRBV4-1	TRBD2	TRBJ2-3	TGCGCCAGCAGCCCCAGAGGACTAGCGGGAGACACAGATACGCAGTATTTT	CASSPRGLAGDTDTQYF
14	few	TRBV24-1	.	TRBJ1-2	TGTGCCACCAGTGACCCCTCTCAGGGTTATGGCTACACCTTC	CATSDPSQGYGYTF
14	.	TRBV15	.	TRBJ1-1	TGTGCCACCAGCAGGCCAAGGGAGGGGACTGAAGCTTTCTTT	CATSRPREGTEAFF
17	.	TRBV4-1	.	TRBJ1-2	TGCGCCAGCAGCCAAGATCATGGGGCTCGGGGGAACTATGGCTACACCTTC	CASSQDHGARGNYGYTF
15	.	TRBV7-9	.	TRBJ2-6	TGTGCCAGCAGCCCACAGGGTGGTGGGGCCAACGTCCTGACTTTC	CASSPQGGGANVLTF
13	.	TRBV30	.	TRBJ1-6	TGTGCCTGGACGCCGCTACATAATTCACCCCTCCACTTT	CAWTPLHNSPLHF
16	.	TRBV14	TRBD2	TRBJ2-7	TGTGCCAGCAGCCATATAAAGGGACTAGTCCCCTACGAGCAGTACTTC	CASSHIKGLVPYEQYF
15	.	TRBV30	TRBD2	TRBJ2-3	TGTGCCTGGAGTGTACTAGCGGGGGACACAGATACGCAGTATTTT	CAWSVLAGDTDTQYF
18	.	TRBV19	.	TRBJ1-1	TGTGCCAGTAGTATAGATCGGGGGGGATGGCAGCTGAACACTGAAGCTTTCTTT	CASSIDRGGWQLNTEAFF
17	.	TRBV28	TRBD1	TRBJ1-2	TGTGCCAGCAAGACTATGGGACAGGGAGTCCTGGAGGGCGGCTACACCTTC	CASKTMGQGVLEGGYTF